Listed here is a single T cell receptor (beta chain). A much larger clone is a single base away; this may be a read error. The sample is drawn from a study of blood T cells in healthy people across ages. CDR3 size: 12 residues. The germline CDR1 and CDR2 sequences are DFQATT and SNEGSKA (reference sequence). Using a J-beta primer mix together with a sample-barcoded 5' primer, a second PCR was run for 7 to 11 cycles. TCRdb recomputed calls from the 5' RACE reads with MiXCR, one row per CDR3 protein. The sample records more than 900,000 distinct CDR3 sequences, about 27% being singletons. This same sample was also taken into another study, of T cells of mothers and their children.

The specimen was blood. This clonotype was sampled from a middle-aged woman in good health. The chain has TRBV20-1 and TRBJ1-3, with D unresolved. The DNA of the CDR3 is TGCAGGGCCGAAGAAAAGGGAAACACCATATATTTT. Translating gives CRAEEKGNTIYF.